Reported below is one T cell receptor beta chain. The germline gives CDR1 MDHEN, CDR2 SYDVKM. The V segment lost 6 bases and the J segment 4 bases; nucleotides outside the gene matches: 23. The CDR3 has 20 residues. These data belong to a study of T-cell memory formation after mild COVID-19. Study-wide context: TCR clusters were mostly confined to one donor each.

The TCR alpha and TCR beta cDNA libraries, bearing sample barcodes and UMIs, were generated by 5'RACE using constant-segment primers. MiXCR was run by TCRdb on the 5' RACE reads, yielding one entry per CDR3 protein. Of 290,000 or so distinct CDR3 sequences in the sample, roughly a fifth were seen once. The chain uses TRBV28 and TRBJ1-1; TRBD1 agrees at 10 bases. The receptor's source is a man aged 18-30 years who had mild COVID-19 (a few samples of this study predate the infection). Cell type and time point are not known. Sequencing used PBMCs or a T cell subset sorted from them (not recorded which). The CDR3 here is CASRGNRDRGVRASSTEAFF. In nucleotides, the CDR3 is TGTGCCAGCAGGGGGAACCGGGACAGGGGCGTCCGAGCCTCCAGCACTGAAGCTTTCTTT. The full variable domain, its missing parts supplied by reference TRBV28 and TRBJ1-1, is DVKVTQSSRYLVKRTGEKVFLECVQDMDHENMFWYRQDPGLGLRLIYFSYDVKMKEKGDIPEGYSVSREKKERFSLILESASTNQTSMYLCASRGNRDRGVRASSTEAFFGQGTRLTVV.